By share, the clone carrying this TCR beta chain ranks as medium-sized (0.01 to 0.1%). The antigen is undetermined. BIOMED2 TRB-A/B primer pools were used in multiplex TRB PCR. MiXCR, run by TCRdb on the multiplex PCR reads, gives a single entry per CDR3 protein. The data contain roughly 8,100 distinct CDR3 sequences, about 30% of them singletons. The ends were cut back, 2 bases at V and 5 bases at J, with 12 bases in the middle. There are 14 residues in the CDR3. Looked up from germline, CDR1 is MNHEY and CDR2 is SMNVEV (reference sequence). The data are from a study of T and B cells in COVID-19 patients. Study summary: The recovered patients had mostly mild to moderate COVID-19 with outpatient management.

Broader study findings: Sorted SARS-CoV-2-responsive or tetramer+ T cells and CD4+, regulatory and CD8+ subsets were not yet sequenced. Patients with COVID-19 reportedly showed strongly skewed T cell receptor beta variable and joining gene usage.

Each TRB amplification used roughly 230-550 ng of genomic DNA from blood. The V and J genes are TRBV27 and TRBJ1-1; the D gene is possibly TRBD1 (6 bases). The clonotype comes from a human donor with active COVID-19. What was sequenced was blood. CDR3 loop: CASSLQGRGTEAFF. As DNA, the CDR3 is TGTGCCAGCAGTTTACAGGGGCGTGGTACTGAAGCTTTCTTT.